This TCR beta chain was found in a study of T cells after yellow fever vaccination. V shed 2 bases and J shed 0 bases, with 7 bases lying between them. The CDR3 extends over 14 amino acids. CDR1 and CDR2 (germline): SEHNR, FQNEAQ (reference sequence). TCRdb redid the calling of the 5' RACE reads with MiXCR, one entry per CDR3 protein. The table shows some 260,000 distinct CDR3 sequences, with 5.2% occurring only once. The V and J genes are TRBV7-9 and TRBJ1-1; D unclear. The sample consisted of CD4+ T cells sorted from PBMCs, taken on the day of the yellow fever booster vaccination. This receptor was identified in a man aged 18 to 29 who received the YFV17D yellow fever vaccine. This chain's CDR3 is CASSLRVMNTEAFF. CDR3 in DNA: TGTGCCAGCAGCTTAAGGGTCATGAACACTGAAGCTTTCTTT.